This TCR beta chain was identified during a study of blood T cells in healthy people across ages. Per germline, CDR1 SNHLY and CDR2 FYNNEI. This CDR3 has 14 amino acids. Losses at the gene ends were 6 bases for V and 3 bases for J; bases not matched to a gene: 6. Study-level points and caveats: It was found that TCR beta diversity correlated strongly with the percentage of naive T cells.

Worth noting for this clonotype: No antigen is known for it. With a much larger clone just one base away, this may be a read error.

Isolating PBMCs gave at least 6.5 million of these cells per sample. The use of a sample-barcoded 5' primer and a J-beta primer mix characterized a second PCR of roughly 7 to 11 cycles. TCRdb used MiXCR to reprocess the 5' RACE reads, holding one entry per CDR3 protein. The table has 800,000 to 950,000 distinct CDR3 sequences, 40% to 60% seen once. This rearrangement joins TRBV2 to TRBJ2-7, with TRBD1 matching over 9 bases. The sequenced sample was blood. This clonotype originated in a man younger than 45 in good health. CDR3 amino acids: CASRPGTGIYEQYF. The CDR3 nucleotides read TGTGCCAGCAGACCCGGGACAGGGATCTACGAGCAGTACTTC.